This record concerns one T cell receptor beta chain sequence. Its antigen remains undetermined. No per-base quality is available; no much larger clone lies one base away. The data were obtained in a study of blood T cell repertoires in COVID-19 (dated by TCRdb to 2020 to 2021). Study-wide context: Samples from collaborators originated in the United States, Italy and Spain and spanned both the acute and convalescent phases of COVID-19. The dataset comprised deeply sampled blood TCRbeta repertoires from subjects exposed to, actively infected with, or recovered from COVID-19. A freely available public database, intended as a resource for researchers studying the immune response to SARS-CoV-2, is where the repertoires were released. The material from the prospective study consisted of cDNA or gDNA derived from T cells, B-cell-depleted T cells, or PBMCs. Where available, HLA class I and class II types were obtained from metadata supplied by the sample provider rather than from assay-based typing. Sample metadata almost always included a de-identified subject ID, COVID-19 status, age in years and sex. The samples were drawn from two sources: the first 160 participants of the ongoing ImmuneRACE study, and 1,000 to 1,500 subjects contributed by 6 global collaborators.

The investigation overall reported the following: The quantity of clinical and demographic metadata differed by source and by participant and was supplied without curation.

TCRbeta CDR3 regions were amplified from genomic DNA by means of the immunoSEQ Assay, a bias-controlled multiplex PCR. Per the source publication's procedure: Within the assay, amplification of reference gene primers was used to estimate how many nucleated cells each sample contained. To quantify the absolute abundance of each unique TCRbeta CDR3 rearrangement, sequence reads were collapsed and filtered. For each sample, productive Simpson clonality was calculated as the square root of Simpson's diversity index over productive rearrangements. Entries here come from immuneACCESS through TCRdb and include only in-frame sequences with V and J called. Some clones fail to appear in such tables; in the studies checked, an unresolved V gene covers under half of the shortfall, and the cause of the remainder is unknown. That table is the source of V, J and clone size, and D and trimming were worked out from the DNA. The sample records a few hundred thousand clones, around 88% of which are singletons. The biggest ten clones account for more than 0.75% of the sample.

From its cysteine to its phenylalanine, the CDR3 spans 14 amino acids. The retained sequence is limited to the CDR3, 42 bases, with the frame set at the first base. V trim: 5 bases; J trim: 4 bases; unmatched bases: 5. Per the germline V gene (reference sequence), WNHNN is the CDR1 and SYGVQD is the CDR2. The collaborating institutions used their own protocols to collect whole blood in K2EDTA tubes. For TCRbeta analysis, collaborators shipped samples in one of three forms: frozen whole blood, isolated PBMCs, or DNA extracted from either of those sample types. Sequences were obtained from peripheral blood. The clonotype was recovered from a man aged 30 to 45 with acute or convalescent COVID-19. The chain is made from TRBV10-1 and TRBJ2-1; the central 7 bases match TRBD2. The DNA reads as follows: TGCGCCAGCAGTACTCGGCGGGGGTACAATGAGCAGTTCTTC. Its protein product is CASSTRRGYNEQFF.